Below are 26 T cell receptor beta chains sequenced from a single sample in a study of tumor-infiltrating lymphocytes in primary liver carcinoma. A primer matching the constant region was used to make TCR beta cDNA from 500 to 600 ng of total RNA. Employing slightly modified ARM-PCR, three nested multiplex PCR rounds were run, and these gave rise to the TCR beta libraries. The opening two PCR rounds, roughly 11 cycles each, paired TRBV1-TRBV30 forward primers with a C-beta reverse primer. TCRdb reanalysed the multiplex PCR reads using MiXCR and keeps one entry per CDR3 protein. Of just over 30,000 distinct CDR3 sequences in the sample, roughly 77% were seen once. Between 20 and 30 mg of unsorted bulk tissue served as the source from which RNA and DNA were co-extracted. The specimen was liver tumor tissue from sampling region 3. Subset noted: tumor region T3, left-lateral pole. Receptor source: a woman under 40 with primary liver carcinoma and hepatitis B virus infection.

Note on this clonotype: An end of the junction differs from the germline gene, which may be a read error. The chain recombines TRBV11-2 with TRBJ2-6; 7 bases fit TRBD1. CDR3 length equals 15 residues. Germline V lookup: CDR1 SGHAT, CDR2 FQNNGV. The CDR3 DNA follows: TGTGCCAGCAACTTAGGGGGCGCACGGGCCAACGTCCTGACTTTC. Translating gives CASNLGGARANVLTF.

A remark on this clonotype: One end of the junction is discordant with germline, which a read error may explain. V gene TRBV11-2 combines with J gene TRBJ2-1, with 8 bases identical to TRBD1. This CDR3 comprises 13 residues. Germline V gene lookup returns CDR1 SGHAT and CDR2 FQNNGV. The chain's CDR3 is CVSSLDRDDEQFF. CDR3 DNA sequence: TGTGTCAGCAGCTTGGACAGGGATGATGAGCAGTTCTTC. The complete variable domain, with remaining parts taken from reference TRBV11-2 and TRBJ2-1, reads EAGVAQSPRYKIIEKRQSVAFWCNPISGHATLYWYQQILGQGPKLLIQFQNNGVVDDSQLPKDRFSAERLKGVDSTLKIQPAKLEDSAVYLCVSSLDRDDEQFFGPGTRLTVL.

Regarding this clonotype: One junction end disagrees with the germline gene, perhaps due to a read error. In DNA form, the CDR3 reads TGCGCCAGCACCCAGTCCCCAGACTGTTCCTACAATGATCAGTTCTTC. Translated, it gives CASTQSPDCSYNDQFF. This chain links TRBV5-1 with TRBJ2-1; D not resolved. This CDR3 has 16 amino acids. Germline assignment: CDR1 SGHRS and CDR2 YFSETQ.

This clonotype was recorded once. With a much larger clone just one base away, this may be a read error. The chain has TRBV24-1 and TRBJ2-3; maybe TRBD1 (6 bases). CDR1 and CDR2 from the germline V gene are KGHDR and SFDVKD. CDR3 length equals 13 residues. The CDR3 DNA is TGTGCCACCAGTGATTTGTACAGGGATACGCACTATTTT. Translating gives CATSDLYRDTHYF.

The chain recombines TRBV7-8 with TRBJ2-6; unclear D gene. The CDR3 contains 16 residues. The V gene's germline CDR1 is SGHVS and CDR2 FQNEAQ. This CDR3 is CSGSLVLGSGANVLTF. The CDR3 DNA reads TGTTCCGGCAGCTTAGTTTTAGGTTCTGGGGCCAACGTCCTGACTTTC.

This clonotype was found many times. The chain has TRBV7-9 and TRBJ2-6, with a weak D call TRBD2 (6 bases). Germline V lookup: CDR1 SEHNR, CDR2 FQNEAQ (reference sequence). The ends were cut back, 8 bases at V and 0 bases at J, with 17 bases in the middle. This CDR3 contains 17 residues. The CDR3 sequence is CASGSSGISSGANVLTF. CDR3 DNA sequence: TGTGCCAGCGGTAGTAGCGGAATTAGCTCTGGGGCCAACGTCCTGACTTTC. Variable domain in full (rest from reference TRBV7-9 and TRBJ2-6): DTGVSQNPRHKITKRGQNVTFRCDPISEHNRLYWYRQTLGQGPEFLTYFQNEAQLEKSRLLSDRFSAERPKGSFSTLEIQRTEQGDSAMYLCASGSSGISSGANVLTFGAGSRLTVL.

Note on this clonotype: Possible read error: a much larger clone is one base away. Without the conserved terminal phenylalanine or tryptophan, this CDR3 likely stems from a read error. DNA of the CDR3: TGTGCCAGCAGCTTAGGGCAGCTAAAAGAGACCCAGTACTAC. As protein: CASSLGQLKETQYY. The chain recombines TRBV11-2 with TRBJ2-5; unclear D gene. In germline, CDR1 is SGHAT, CDR2 FQNNGV. The V and J ends lost 1 base and 3 bases respectively, with 9 bases between them. The CDR3 runs 14 residues.

As to this clonotype: One end of the junction does not line up with germline, which may come from a read error. The chain has TRBV13 and TRBJ2-7, with D perhaps given as TRBD1 or TRBD2 (5 bases each). Germline CDR1 and CDR2: PRHDT and FYEKMQ (reference sequence). The CDR3 contains 15 residues. CDR3 loop: CTSGANDRAGYEQYF. The CDR3 bases are TGTACCAGCGGCGCCAATGACAGAGCTGGTTACGAGCAGTACTTC.

As concerns this clonotype: This may arise from a read error, as a much more abundant clone is one base away. This rearrangement joins TRBV11-2 to TRBJ2-5; a possible D gene is TRBD2 (5 bases). The CDR3 is 16 residues long. Germline lookup yields CDR1 SGHAT and CDR2 FQNNGV. CDR3 sequence reads: CATSLGFSPSGETQYF. CDR3 coding DNA: TGTGCCACCAGCTTAGGATTTTCACCCAGCGGAGAGACCCAGTACTTC. Full variable domain (outside the CDR3, taken from reference TRBV11-2 and TRBJ2-5): EAGVAQSPRYKIIEKRQSVAFWCNPISGHATLYWYQQILGQGPKLLIQFQNNGVVDDSQLPKDRFSAERLKGVDSTLKIQPAKLEDSAVYLCATSLGFSPSGETQYFGPGTRLLVL.

This clonotype was picked up a small number of times. A much larger clone is a single base away; this may be a read error. This chain links TRBV28 with TRBJ1-2; 10 bases fit TRBD1. The CDR3 totals 12 residues. CDR1 and CDR2 (germline): MDHEN, SYDVKM. CDR3 protein: CVSRQGAFGYTF. The CDR3 nucleotides read TGTGTCAGCAGACAGGGGGCGTTTGGCTACACCTTC.

The chain is built from TRBV12-3 or TRBV12-4 and TRBJ1-3, with D uncertain. The CDR3 is made up of 11 amino acids. CDR3 in DNA: TGTGCGACCAAGGCCAGAAACACCATATATTTT. Protein product: CATKARNTIYF.

Remarks on this clonotype: Compared with germline, one end of the junction differs, possibly owing to a read error. This rearrangement joins TRBV29-1 to TRBJ2-5, with D possibly being TRBD2 (6 bases). CDR3 size: 12 residues. Looked up from germline, CDR1 is SQVTM and CDR2 is ANQGSEA. The CDR3 protein is CISRLDQETQYF. In DNA, the CDR3 is TGCATCAGTAGACTAGACCAAGAGACACAGTACTTC.

This clonotype was counted many times. This chain connects TRBV29-1 to TRBJ1-2; D remains unclear. Trimming took 2 bases from V and 2 from J, leaving 6 bases between them. The germline gives CDR1 SQVTM, CDR2 ANQGSEA. The CDR3 spans 12 residues. CDR3: CSVEWGNYGYTF. CDR3 coding DNA: TGCAGCGTTGAATGGGGAAACTATGGCTACACCTTC.

This clonotype was detected a few times. No conserved phenylalanine or tryptophan is present at the end of the CDR3, so a read error is the likely explanation. It is unclear where the CDR3 begins or ends on the DNA, so no DNA is shown, and the CDR3 is as TCRdb lists it. This chain connects TRBV6-2 or TRBV6-3 to TRBJ2-5; the table assigns TRBD2, which was not confirmed against the DNA. Inclusive of both ends, the CDR3 amounts to 8 amino acids. Germline assignment: CDR1 MNHEY and CDR2 SVGEGT. CDR3 loop: CAITSEGL.

To note about this clonotype: Because it lacks the conserved phenylalanine or tryptophan at the end, this CDR3 is likely a read error. The rearrangement uses TRBV7-9 and TRBJ2-5; TRBD2 aligns across 12 bases. Germline V gives CDR1 SEHNR, CDR2 FQNEAQ (reference sequence). The CDR3 consists of 16 residues. The V gene end was trimmed by 9 bases and the J gene end by 0 bases; junction bases not matched to a gene: 8. Written as DNA, the CDR3 is TGTGCCAGTAGCCCCCGGACTAGCGGGAACCAAGAGACCCAGTACTCC. Translated, it gives CASSPRTSGNQETQYS.

V usage is TRBV6-5 and J usage is TRBJ2-7; 7 bases fit TRBD1. Germline V lookup: CDR1 MNHEY, CDR2 SVGAGI. This CDR3 comprises 14 residues. V shed 8 bases, J shed 7 bases, and the junction held 14 bases outside the gene matches. In DNA form, the CDR3 reads TGTGCCAGCTACCCGGGACAGAGGCACTATGAGCAGTACTTC. Encoded protein: CASYPGQRHYEQYF.

V and J are TRBV6-6 and TRBJ1-1; possible D gene TRBD1, 6 bases. V lost 6 bases to trimming and J lost 4 bases, with 12 bases between them. The CDR3 length is 13 residues. Germline V gene sequence: CDR1 MNHNY, CDR2 SVGAGI (reference sequence). Written as DNA, the CDR3 is TGTGCCAGCAGACTACAGGGACTCACTGAAGCTTTCTTT. Amino acids: CASRLQGLTEAFF.

Concerning this clonotype: A much larger clone is a single base away; this may be a read error. The chain is built from TRBV4-2 and TRBJ1-1, with no clear D. The germline CDR1 and CDR2 sequences are LGHNA and YNFKEQ. The CDR3 length is 15 residues. The CDR3, as DNA: TGTGCCAGCAGGCAAGATCCTGGGAGGGACACTGAAGCTTTCTTT. This encodes CASRQDPGRDTEAFF.

Concerning this clonotype: The CDR3 end shows no conserved phenylalanine or tryptophan, and so a read error is likely. The chain has TRBV29-1 and TRBJ2-3; D possibly corresponds to TRBD2 (5 bases). The CDR3 sequence is 15 residues long. The germline V gene encodes CDR1 SQVTM and CDR2 ANQGSEA. The DNA for the CDR3 is TGCAGCGTTGTCGGTTTGGACTCAAACACAGATATGCAGTATCTT. It codes for CSVVGLDSNTDMQYL.

The CDR3 DNA reads TGTGCCAGCACTGTCTCAGGGACAGGCCTGCATTTT. Translating gives CASTVSGTGLHF. The genes are TRBV28 and TRBJ1-5, with 8 nucleotides matching TRBD1. Losses at the gene ends were 7 bases for V and 15 bases for J; bases not matched to a gene: 11. Germline V lookup: CDR1 MDHEN, CDR2 SYDVKM. The CDR3 consists of 12 residues.

Details on this clonotype: A junction end diverges from the germline sequence, so it may reflect a read error. The J gene is TRBJ2-3, the V gene TRBV11-2; the match to TRBD2 covers 8 bases. CDR1 and CDR2 (germline): SGHAT, FQNNGV. This CDR3 comprises 17 residues. CDR3 DNA sequence: TGTGCCAGAAGCAATCGAGGGAGCGGGAGCCTCACAGATACGCTGTATTTT. This encodes CARSNRGSGSLTDTLYF.

In this sample, this clonotype turned up a few times. The rearrangement links TRBV11-2 to TRBJ1-2; the D gene is possibly TRBD1 (5 bases). Trimming removed 7 bases at V and 2 bases at J, with 17 bases between. In germline, CDR1 is SGHAT, CDR2 FQNNGV. This CDR3 contains 15 residues. The CDR3 nucleotides are TGTGCCAGCAACCCCCGCCAGACAGAAAACTATGGCTACACCTTC. Translating it yields CASNPRQTENYGYTF.

This clonotype was observed a handful of times. This may be a read error, as it is one base from a much larger clone. The chain recombines TRBV11-3 with TRBJ2-1, with 15 bases fitting TRBD2. This CDR3 is 14 amino acids long. Per the germline V gene, CDR1 is SGHNT and CDR2 is YENEEA. The CDR3 is CARSSGLAGGEQFF. The CDR3 nucleotides are TGTGCCAGAAGCTCGGGACTAGCGGGAGGAGAGCAGTTCTTC.

On this clonotype: A read error is likely, as this CDR3 ends without the conserved phenylalanine or tryptophan. The DNA for the CDR3 is TGTGCCAGCGGATCGGGATTTACTGATACGCAGTATTGT. The encoded protein is CASGSGFTDTQYC. V usage is TRBV5-5 and J usage is TRBJ2-3, with D possibly being TRBD2 (5 bases). Trimming cost V 7 bases and J 6 bases, with 15 bases left between them. The length of the CDR3 is 13 residues. CDR1 and CDR2 from the germline V gene are SGHKS and YYEKEE (reference sequence).

This clonotype was recorded only once. One junction end does not reproduce the germline sequence, and a read error may be involved. The gene calls are TRBV6-1 and TRBJ2-2, with 8 nucleotides matching TRBD1. Germline V CDR1 and CDR2: MNHNS, SASEGT. CDR3 length: 14 amino acids. Here the CDR3 DNA reads TGTGCTAGCAGTACAGGGGGTAGCACCGGGGAGCTGTCTTTT. It yields the protein CASSTGGSTGELSF.

The gene calls are TRBV10-3 and TRBJ2-7; 10 bases agree with TRBD1. Trimming cost V 2 bases and J 3 bases; bases outside gene matches: 10. The germline V gene encodes CDR1 ENHRY and CDR2 SYGVKD. The CDR3 is 17 amino acids. CDR3 sequence: CAISEGLGQGPNYEQYF. The CDR3 DNA follows: TGTGCCATCAGTGAGGGCCTGGGACAGGGGCCCAACTACGAGCAGTACTTC.